This TCR beta chain was identified during a study of long-term antiretroviral therapy in people with HIV. Per individual, the PBMC samples numbered at least one pre-ART and at least two post-ART. The assay used was immunoSEQ (version v3.0), run at survey level. Clones were read by immunoSEQ multiplex PCR, and TCRdb kept only the in-frame ones, dropping some. The sample holds about 22,000 clones, approximately 80% seen once. The germline CDR1 and CDR2 sequences are SNHLY and FYNNEI. CDR3 length equals 15 residues. The V and J ends lost 5 bases and 2 bases respectively, with 13 bases between them. Study observations and caveats: Pre-ART-expanded clones dominated the repertoire at all time points. The study found narrower CDR3 length ranges in HIV repertoires than in controls. Increased diversity was seen after ART, yet it remained lower than in transplant donor controls.

In regard to this clone: Its antigen remains unknown.

The V gene is TRBV2, the J gene TRBJ1-3; unclear D gene. This TCR came from a man in his forties with HIV. Sequenced here: unsorted PBMCs, sampled 1.6 years after starting antiretroviral therapy. The CDR3 loop is CASSPEPTPGNTIYF. The CDR3 region has the DNA TGTGCCAGCAGTCCTGAGCCTACTCCTGGAAACACCATATATTTT.